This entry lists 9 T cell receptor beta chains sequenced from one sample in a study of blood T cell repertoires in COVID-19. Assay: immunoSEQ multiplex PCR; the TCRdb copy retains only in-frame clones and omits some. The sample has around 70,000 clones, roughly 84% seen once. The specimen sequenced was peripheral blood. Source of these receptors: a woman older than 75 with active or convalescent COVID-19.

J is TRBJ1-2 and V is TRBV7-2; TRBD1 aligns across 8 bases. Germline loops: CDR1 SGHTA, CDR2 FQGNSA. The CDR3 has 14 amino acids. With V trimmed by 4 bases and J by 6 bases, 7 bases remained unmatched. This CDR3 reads CASSSDWTGNGYTF. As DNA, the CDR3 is TGTGCCAGCAGCTCAGATTGGACAGGGAATGGCTACACCTTC.

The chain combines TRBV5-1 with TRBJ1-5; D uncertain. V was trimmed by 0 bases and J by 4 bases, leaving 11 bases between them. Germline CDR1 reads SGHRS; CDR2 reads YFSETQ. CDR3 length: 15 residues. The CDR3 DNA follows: TGCGCCAGCAGCTTGGACGGGAGACCGAATCAGCCCCAGCATTTT. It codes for CASSLDGRPNQPQHF.

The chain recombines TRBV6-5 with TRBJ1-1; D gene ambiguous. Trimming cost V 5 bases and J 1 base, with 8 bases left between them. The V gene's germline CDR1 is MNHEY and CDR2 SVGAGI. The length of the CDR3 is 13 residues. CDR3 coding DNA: TGTGCCAGCAGTCAGTCGGGGAACACTGAAGCTTTCTTT. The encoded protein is CASSQSGNTEAFF.

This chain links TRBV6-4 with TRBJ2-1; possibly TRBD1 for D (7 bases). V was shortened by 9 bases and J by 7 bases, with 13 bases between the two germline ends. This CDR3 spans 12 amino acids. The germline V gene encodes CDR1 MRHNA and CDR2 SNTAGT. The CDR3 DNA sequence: TGTGCCAGGACCCAGGGGGGTAATGAGCAGTTCTTC. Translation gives CARTQGGNEQFF.

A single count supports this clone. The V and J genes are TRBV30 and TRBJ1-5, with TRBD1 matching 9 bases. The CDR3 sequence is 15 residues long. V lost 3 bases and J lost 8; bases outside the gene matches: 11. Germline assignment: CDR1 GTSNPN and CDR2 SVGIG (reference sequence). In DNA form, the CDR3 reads TGTGCCTGGAGGTCGGGACAGGGCGACAGGGAGCCCCAGCATTTT. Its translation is CAWRSGQGDREPQHF.

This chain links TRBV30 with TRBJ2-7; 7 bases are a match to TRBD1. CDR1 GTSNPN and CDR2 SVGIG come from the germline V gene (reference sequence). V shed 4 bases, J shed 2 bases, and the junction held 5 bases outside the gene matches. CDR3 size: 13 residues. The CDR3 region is CAWNRDSTYEQYF. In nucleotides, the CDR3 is TGTGCCTGGAATCGGGACAGCACCTACGAGCAGTACTTC.

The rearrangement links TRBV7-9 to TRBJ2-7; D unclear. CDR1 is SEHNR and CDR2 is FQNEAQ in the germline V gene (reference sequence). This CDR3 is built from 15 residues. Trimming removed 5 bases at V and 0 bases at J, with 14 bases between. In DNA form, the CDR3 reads TGTGCCAGCAGCCCCGTGGTGTACTACTCCTACGAGCAGTACTTC. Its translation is CASSPVVYYSYEQYF.

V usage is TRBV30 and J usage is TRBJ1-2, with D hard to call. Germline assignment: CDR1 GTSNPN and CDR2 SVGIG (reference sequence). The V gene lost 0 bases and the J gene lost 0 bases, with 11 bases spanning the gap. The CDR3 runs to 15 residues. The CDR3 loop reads CAWSVSRLSNYGYTF. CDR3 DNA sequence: TGTGCCTGGAGTGTAAGCAGACTTTCTAACTATGGCTACACCTTC.

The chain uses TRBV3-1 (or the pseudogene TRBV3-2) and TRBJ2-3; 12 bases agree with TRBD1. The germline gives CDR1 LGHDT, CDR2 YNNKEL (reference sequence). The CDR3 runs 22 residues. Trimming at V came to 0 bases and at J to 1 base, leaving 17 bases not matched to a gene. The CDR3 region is CASSQDPIGTGGPRQRTDTQYF. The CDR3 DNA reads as TGTGCCAGCAGCCAAGACCCCATAGGGACAGGGGGCCCAAGACAGCGCACAGATACGCAGTATTTT.